One and the same sample provided the 24 T cell receptor beta chains below, sequenced in a study of blood T cell repertoires in COVID-19. Assay: immunoSEQ multiplex PCR; the TCRdb copy retains only in-frame clones and omits some. The sample carries roughly 520,000 clones, over 75% recorded once. The sample taken for sequencing was PBMCs or T cells enriched from blood (not recorded which). The origin of the receptors is a middle-aged woman who had recovered from COVID-19.

The V gene is TRBV19, the J gene TRBJ2-1; 12 bases match TRBD2. V lost 8 bases to trimming and J lost 10 bases; unmatched junction nucleotides: 12. The CDR3 length is 15 residues. The germline V gene encodes CDR1 LNHDA and CDR2 SQIVND (reference sequence). The CDR3 sequence: CASRTGTSGYQEQFF. The CDR3 bases are TGTGCCAGTCGAACCGGGACTAGCGGGTATCAGGAGCAGTTCTTC. The full variable domain, rest sourced from reference TRBV19 and TRBJ2-1, is DGGITQSPKYLFRKEGQNVTLSCEQNLNHDAMYWYRQDPGQGLRLIYYSQIVNDFQKGDIAEGYSVSREKKESFPLTVTSAQKNPTAFYLCASRTGTSGYQEQFFGPGTRLTVL.

On this clone itself: Other DNA sequences in this specimen translate into the identical CDR3. V gene TRBV10-3 combines with J gene TRBJ1-2; TRBD1 might be the D (6 bases). There are 13 residues in the CDR3. Germline CDR1 ENHRY, CDR2 SYGVKD. V was pared by 3 bases and J by 5 bases, with 10 bases between. Written as DNA, the CDR3 is TGTGCCATCAGTGAAGGACAGTCTTATGGCTACACCTTC. Protein: CAISEGQSYGYTF.

This clone has a single count. The V and J genes are TRBV5-5 and TRBJ2-3, with TRBD2 matching over 13 bases. The junction had 0 bases not matched to a gene; V was cut back by 2 bases and J by 6 bases. Germline V gives CDR1 SGHKS, CDR2 YYEKEE (reference sequence). The CDR3 is made up of 14 amino acids. CDR3 residues: CASSLLAGGDTQYF. For the CDR3, the DNA is TGTGCCAGCAGCTTACTAGCGGGAGGGGATACGCAGTATTTT.

The chain links TRBV27 to TRBJ1-2; TRBD1 matches 8 bases. The germline CDR1 and CDR2 sequences are MNHEY and SMNVEV (reference sequence). The CDR3 has 16 amino acids. V lost 2 bases and J lost 0; bases outside the gene matches: 5. This chain's CDR3 is CASSLLGQGANYGYTF. As DNA, the CDR3 is TGTGCCAGCAGTTTACTTGGACAGGGCGCTAACTATGGCTACACCTTC.

V gene TRBV7-2 combines with J gene TRBJ1-5, with a possible D match to TRBD1 (5 bases). The CDR3 is 13 residues long. Trimming left V 4 bases short and J 3 bases short, with 7 bases between. Germline-derived CDR1 and CDR2 are SGHTA and FQGNSA. The CDR3 spells CASSSDTNQPQHF. As DNA, the CDR3 is TGTGCCAGCAGCTCGGACACCAATCAGCCCCAGCATTTT.

This clone was seen a few times. V gene TRBV18 combines with J gene TRBJ1-5, with D possibly TRBD1 on 6 matching bases. The CDR3 has 15 amino acids. Germline CDR1 reads KGHSH; CDR2 reads LQKENI. The V and J ends lost 4 bases and 7 bases respectively, with 17 bases between them. In DNA form, the CDR3 reads TGTGCCAGCTCACGGTCGGAGGCAGGGGACCAGCCCCAGCATTTT. Amino acid sequence: CASSRSEAGDQPQHF. Full variable domain (missing parts from reference TRBV18 and TRBJ1-5): NAGVMQNPRHLVRRRGQEARLRCSPMKGHSHVYWYRQLPEEGLKFMVYLQKENIIDESGMPKERFSAEFPKEGPSILRIQQVVRGDSAAYFCASSRSEAGDQPQHFGDGTRLSIL.

In its sample, this clone was seen once. The rearrangement joins TRBV18 to TRBJ1-2; 7 bases agree with TRBD1. CDR3 length: 13 amino acids. Germline trimming cut 6 bases from V and 4 bases from J; bases unmatched to any gene: 5. The germline CDR1 and CDR2 sequences are KGHSH and LQKENI. The CDR3 region is CASSPTGAYGYTF. In DNA, the CDR3 is TGTGCCAGCTCGCCAACAGGGGCCTATGGCTACACCTTC.

This chain joins TRBV18 and TRBJ2-7; 8 nucleotides agree with TRBD1. Germline trimming cut 6 bases from V and 5 bases from J; bases unmatched to any gene: 6. The CDR3 runs to 13 residues. Germline values: CDR1 KGHSH, CDR2 LQKENI. The CDR3 loop is CASSHTGGDEQYF. CDR3 coding DNA: TGTGCCAGCTCGCATACAGGGGGTGACGAGCAGTACTTC.

The V gene is TRBV7-2, the J gene TRBJ1-1; the match to TRBD1 covers 7 bases. The CDR3 has 15 amino acids. Unmatched junction bases numbered 7, after V lost 5 bases and J lost 1 base. Germline lookup yields CDR1 SGHTA and CDR2 FQGNSA. The CDR3 bases are TGTGCCAGCAGCCCCCGACAGGGTCCGAACACTGAAGCTTTCTTT. The encoded protein is CASSPRQGPNTEAFF.

The CDR3 nucleotides are TGTGCCAGCTCACCACCTTTACTCGGGGGGCGAGAGACCCAGTACTTC. Translated: CASSPPLLGGRETQYF. The rearrangement joins TRBV18 to TRBJ2-5; tentative D call: TRBD2 (7 bases). Trimming took 0 bases from V and 4 from J, leaving 15 bases between them. The V gene's germline CDR1 is KGHSH and CDR2 LQKENI. The CDR3 has 16 residues.

This rearrangement joins TRBV27 to TRBJ1-6; 7 bases are a match to TRBD1. CDR3 length: 15 amino acids. V trimming: 4 bases; J trimming: 9 bases; junction bases outside the gene matches: 9. Germline V lookup: CDR1 MNHEY, CDR2 SMNVEV (reference sequence). CDR3 residues: CASSSGGGAGSPLHF. Written as DNA, the CDR3 is TGTGCCAGCAGTTCGGGAGGGGGCGCCGGTTCACCCCTCCACTTT.

This sequence joins TRBV27 and TRBJ2-7, with D possibly matching TRBD2 (5 bases). Germline V gene sequence: CDR1 MNHEY, CDR2 SMNVEV (reference sequence). V lost 2 bases to trimming and J lost 1 base, with 12 bases between them. CDR3 length: 15 residues. The CDR3 DNA reads as TGTGCCAGCAGTTTAATTCCGGACTCTTCCTACGAGCAGTACTTC. The encoded protein is CASSLIPDSSYEQYF.

Written as DNA, the CDR3 is TGTGCCAGCTCACCACCTCGAGGGGGCCCAAACAATCAGCCCCAGCATTTT. It translates to CASSPPRGGPNNQPQHF. The V and J genes are TRBV18 and TRBJ1-5; 7 positions match TRBD1. Unmatched junction bases numbered 8, after V lost 0 bases and J lost 3 bases. Germline-derived CDR1 and CDR2 are KGHSH and LQKENI. The CDR3 length is 17 residues.

This rearrangement joins TRBV19 to TRBJ2-6, with D tentatively TRBD1 (5 bases). Per germline, CDR1 LNHDA and CDR2 SQIVND (reference sequence). V was cut by 7 bases and J by 2 bases, with 12 bases left in between. The CDR3 has 15 amino acids. CDR3 sequence reads: CASTWTITGANVLTF. The CDR3 DNA sequence: TGTGCCAGTACCTGGACAATCACTGGGGCCAACGTCCTGACTTTC. The whole variable domain, remainder taken from reference TRBV19 and TRBJ2-6, is DGGITQSPKYLFRKEGQNVTLSCEQNLNHDAMYWYRQDPGQGLRLIYYSQIVNDFQKGDIAEGYSVSREKKESFPLTVTSAQKNPTAFYLCASTWTITGANVLTFGAGSRLTVL.

J is TRBJ1-2 and V is TRBV25-1; D is undetermined. The CDR3 spans 14 residues. V was pared by 5 bases and J by 5 bases, with 15 bases between. Germline values: CDR1 MGHDK, CDR2 SYGVNS. The CDR3 nucleotides read TGTGCCAGCAGTACTACGTCTGTAGGATATGGCTACACCTTC. Translation: CASSTTSVGYGYTF.

The chain uses TRBV29-1 and TRBJ1-1; 7 bases align to TRBD1. CDR3 length: 14 residues. Unmatched junction bases numbered 7, after V lost 6 bases and J lost 0 bases. Germline V gene lookup returns CDR1 SQVTM and CDR2 ANQGSEA. The CDR3 here is CSVLRGTVNTEAFF. Written as DNA, the CDR3 is TGCAGCGTCTTACGAGGGACAGTGAACACTGAAGCTTTCTTT.

The chain combines TRBV29-1 with TRBJ1-2, with a tentative D call TRBD1 (5 bases). The CDR3 is made up of 11 amino acids. In germline, CDR1 is SQVTM, CDR2 ANQGSEA. V lost 6 bases and J lost 8, with 13 bases in between. The chain's CDR3 is CSVAGDRGYTF. The CDR3 coding sequence is TGCAGCGTCGCGGGAGACAGAGGCTACACCTTC.

V usage is TRBV12-3 or TRBV12-4 and J usage is TRBJ2-3; TRBD2 is a possible D gene (5 bases). The CDR3 has 11 residues. Trimming left V 7 bases short and J 6 bases short, with 8 bases between. The CDR3 DNA reads as TGTGCCAGCAATGGAGGTGATACGCAGTATTTT. Translated: CASNGGDTQYF.

This clone was seen only a few times. The rearrangement joins TRBV4-1 to TRBJ1-2; 7 nucleotides match TRBD1. This CDR3 region has 17 residues. Germline values: CDR1 MGHRA, CDR2 YSYEKL. After removal of 1 base from V and 1 base from J, the junction contained 9 bases not matched to a gene. The CDR3, as DNA: TGCGCCAGCAGCCAAGTGCCAGGGGGTGCTTTTAACTATGGCTACACCTTC. It yields the protein CASSQVPGGAFNYGYTF.

The chain couples TRBV27 to TRBJ1-2, with a tentative D call TRBD1 (6 bases). Germline V gene data show CDR1 as MNHEY and CDR2 as SMNVEV (reference sequence). V lost 3 bases and J lost 6, with 11 bases in between. This CDR3 is built from 13 residues. DNA for the CDR3: TGTGCCAGCAGTTTCTCAGGGGCCCATGGCTACACCTTC. It translates to CASSFSGAHGYTF.

This sequence joins TRBV5-1 and TRBJ2-1, with 9 bases fitting TRBD2. Germline V CDR1 and CDR2: SGHRS, YFSETQ. The CDR3 extends over 17 amino acids. Trimming removed 2 bases from V and 5 bases from J; junction bases left unmatched: 11. CDR3 in amino acids: CASSLRAGGGLNNEQFF. CDR3 coding DNA: TGCGCCAGCAGCTTACGAGCGGGAGGCGGGCTTAACAATGAGCAGTTCTTC.

V and J are TRBV5-1 and TRBJ2-3; TRBD2 is a possible D gene (6 bases). Trimming pared 9 bases from V and 0 bases from J, leaving 14 bases between. Germline values: CDR1 SGHRS, CDR2 YFSETQ. This CDR3 contains 14 residues. CDR3 residues: CATRYAGSTDTQYF. The CDR3 nucleotides are TGCGCCACCAGATACGCGGGGAGCACAGATACGCAGTATTTT.

The chain links TRBV7-2 to TRBJ2-3; D unclear. The CDR3 is 14 amino acids. The germline V and J ends were trimmed by 2 bases and 0 bases, with 6 bases remaining between them. Germline loops: CDR1 SGHTA, CDR2 FQGNSA. CDR3 residues: CASSLYESTDTQYF. For the CDR3, the DNA is TGTGCCAGCAGCTTATACGAGAGCACAGATACGCAGTATTTT.

CDR3 protein: CASSENGPTRFDTQYF. In DNA form, the CDR3 reads TGTGCCAGCAGTGAGAATGGGCCCACGCGTTTTGATACGCAGTATTTT. This sequence joins TRBV6-1 and TRBJ2-3; no firm D call. CDR3 length: 16 amino acids. Deletions cut 3 bases from V and 6 bases from J, with 19 bases between. Germline CDR1 is MNHNS and CDR2 is SASEGT.